Listed here are 8 T cell receptor beta chains from one sample, sequenced in a study of blood T cells in healthy people across ages. A second PCR of roughly 7 to 11 cycles used a sample-barcoded 5' primer and a J-beta primer mix. TCRdb reprocessed the 5' RACE reads with MiXCR, giving one entry per CDR3 protein. This table holds around 1,500,000 distinct CDR3 sequences, approximately 38% found once. The sequenced sample consisted of blood. The receptors here all came from a woman between 18 and 29 years old in good health.

The chain couples TRBV18 to TRBJ2-6; D not resolved. V was shortened by 4 bases and J by 3 bases, with 10 bases between the two germline ends. This CDR3 is 15 amino acids long. The V gene's germline CDR1 is KGHSH and CDR2 LQKENI. The chain's CDR3 is CASSRLQNGANVLTF. Written as DNA, the CDR3 is TGTGCCAGCTCACGGCTGCAGAATGGGGCCAACGTCCTGACTTTC.

This clonotype has a handful of counts. The V call is TRBV10-3, the J call TRBJ2-1, with 14 positions matching TRBD2. CDR3 size: 16 residues. J was trimmed by 6 bases and V by 6 bases; bases with no gene match: 7. Germline CDR1 reads ENHRY; CDR2 reads SYGVKD. CDR3 region: CAIRGLAGVSPNEQFF. In DNA, the CDR3 is TGTGCCATCAGGGGACTAGCGGGAGTTAGCCCCAATGAGCAGTTCTTC.

This clonotype came up a few times. The chain uses TRBV18 and TRBJ2-1; 14 bases match TRBD2. Losses at the gene ends were 2 bases for V and 6 bases for J; bases not matched to a gene: 12. The CDR3 length is 19 residues. CDR1 is KGHSH, CDR2 LQKENI, per germline. DNA of the CDR3: TGTGCCAGCTCACCAGGGACTAGCGGGAGACCTTTGTCGCCCAATGAGCAGTTCTTC. Amino acids: CASSPGTSGRPLSPNEQFF.

Only a few counts were recorded for this clonotype. The chain carries TRBV20-1 and TRBJ2-7; D is perhaps TRBD1 (5 bases). Germline assignment: CDR1 DFQATT and CDR2 SNEGSKA (reference sequence). V shed 1 base and J shed 7 bases, with 14 bases lying between them. The CDR3 covers 13 residues. CDR3 in DNA: TGCAGTGCTAGAGCTGCAGGGCTGTGGGAGCAGTACTTC. Amino acid sequence: CSARAAGLWEQYF.

This clonotype was counted a few times. This chain uses TRBV3-1 with TRBJ2-1, with TRBD2 matching 9 bases. Germline V gene sequence: CDR1 LGHDT, CDR2 YNNKEL (reference sequence). V lost 0 bases to trimming and J lost 8 bases; unmatched junction nucleotides: 11. CDR3 size: 17 residues. CDR3 bases: TGTGCCAGCAGCCAAGAGGGTTCGGGACTAGCTGTCCATGAGCAGTTCTTC. Translation: CASSQEGSGLAVHEQFF.

DNA for the CDR3: TGTGCCTGCTCTACCGGATCAGATACGCAGTATTTT. This encodes CACSTGSDTQYF. The gene calls are TRBV7-2 and TRBJ2-3; D uncertain. The germline V gene has CDR1 SGHTA and CDR2 FQGNSA. With 11 bases removed from V and 4 bases from J, the gap between germline ends came to 13 bases. The length of the CDR3 is 12 residues. Drawing the rest from reference TRBV7-2 and TRBJ2-3, the complete variable domain is GAGVSQSPSNKVTEKGKDVELRCDPISGHTALYWYRQSLGQGLEFLIYFQGNSAPDKSGLPSDRFSAERTGGSVSTLTIQRTQQEDSAVYLCACSTGSDTQYFGPGTRLTVL.

About this clonotype itself: Compared with germline, one end of the junction differs, possibly owing to a read error. The chain combines TRBV7-3 with TRBJ2-3; TRBD2 matches at 8 bases. Germline lookup yields CDR1 SGHTA and CDR2 FQGTGA. The CDR3 spans 16 residues. The CDR3 bases are TGTACCAGCAGCCCCCAGGCGGGGGGAAATGCAGATACGCAGTATTTT. It encodes CTSSPQAGGNADTQYF.

V gene TRBV20-1 combines with J gene TRBJ2-3; D not resolved. V was trimmed by 3 bases and J by 3 bases, leaving 16 bases between them. This CDR3 spans 15 amino acids. The germline V gene encodes CDR1 DFQATT and CDR2 SNEGSKA (reference sequence). This CDR3 reads CSARDAMGKTDTQYF. CDR3 DNA sequence: TGCAGTGCTAGGGACGCGATGGGGAAAACAGATACGCAGTATTTT.